Listed here are 8 T cell receptor beta chains from one sample, sequenced in a study of blood T cell repertoires in COVID-19. Sequenced by immunoSEQ multiplex PCR; TCRdb stores in-frame clones only, minus some. This sample has tens of thousands of clones, with approximately 84% found just once. The sample taken for sequencing was peripheral blood. The receptors stem from a man aged 50 to 59 with acute or convalescent COVID-19.

The chain joins TRBV29-1 to TRBJ2-7, with a possible D match to TRBD1 (5 bases). V was shortened by 2 bases and J by 9 bases, with 17 bases between the two germline ends. CDR1 is SQVTM and CDR2 is ANQGSEA in the germline V gene. The CDR3 consists of 13 residues. In nucleotides, the CDR3 is TGCAGCGTTGAAACCGCGTCAGGGTCGTCGCAGTACTTC. Protein sequence: CSVETASGSSQYF.

Concerning this clone: Germline and junction disagree at one end, which may indicate a read error. The J gene is TRBJ2-7, the V gene TRBV7-9; perhaps TRBD1 as D (7 bases). The CDR3 is made up of 14 amino acids. CDR1 is SEHNR and CDR2 is FQNEAQ in the germline V gene (reference sequence). CDR3 loop: CASTKGGGSHEQYF. DNA of the CDR3: TGTGCCAGCACCAAAGGAGGGGGCTCCCACGAGCAGTACTTC.

The CDR3 DNA follows: TGTGCCAGCAAAGAGACTAGCGGGAGTCTGGCCAAAAACATTCAGTACTTC. Its protein is CASKETSGSLAKNIQYF. The gene calls are TRBV28 and TRBJ2-4; the match to TRBD2 covers 12 bases. Per germline, CDR1 MDHEN and CDR2 SYDVKM. CDR3 length: 17 residues. Trimming cost V 7 bases and J 1 base; bases outside gene matches: 8.

This clone showed up just a few times. This chain uses TRBV6-5 with TRBJ2-7, with 7 bases lining up with TRBD1. With V trimmed by 7 bases and J by 7 bases, 7 bases remained unmatched. This CDR3 has 12 residues. The germline V gene has CDR1 MNHEY and CDR2 SVGAGI. Written as DNA, the CDR3 is TGTGCCAGCAAACGGGCAGGGGGAGAGCAGTACTTC. This gives the protein CASKRAGGEQYF.

This rearrangement joins TRBV5-1 to TRBJ2-7, with D perhaps TRBD1 (6 bases). Germline assignment: CDR1 SGHRS and CDR2 YFSETQ. V dropped 4 bases and J dropped 7 bases, with 15 bases sitting between them. CDR3 size: 13 residues. This chain's CDR3 is CASSEVQGGEQYF. As DNA, the CDR3 is TGCGCCAGCAGCGAAGTACAGGGCGGGGAGCAGTACTTC.

The chain combines TRBV7-3 with TRBJ2-5; TRBD2 matches 13 bases. Trimming took 5 bases from V and 5 from J; bases not matched to a gene: 2. The germline CDR1 and CDR2 sequences are SGHTA and FQGTGA. This CDR3 is built from 14 residues. The CDR3 coding sequence is TGTGCCAGCAGCCGGGGACTAGCGGGGGAGACCCAGTACTTC. Protein product: CASSRGLAGETQYF.

CDR3 sequence reads: CASSQEAGKFLEQYF. The DNA for the CDR3 is TGTGCCAGCAGTCAGGAGGCAGGAAAGTTCCTCGAGCAGTACTTC. The rearrangement links TRBV2 to TRBJ2-7; D possibly corresponds to TRBD2 (5 bases). The V and J ends lost 5 bases and 6 bases respectively, with 20 bases between them. The CDR3 runs 15 residues. Germline assignment: CDR1 SNHLY and CDR2 FYNNEI. The whole variable domain, filled in from reference TRBV2 and TRBJ2-7, reads EPEVTQTPSHQVTQMGQEVILRCVPISNHLYFYWYRQILGQKVEFLVSFYNNEISEKSEIFDDQFSVERPDGSNFTLKIRSTKLEDSAMYFCASSQEAGKFLEQYFGPGTRLTVT.

J is TRBJ1-2 and V is TRBV27, with TRBD1 as a possible D gene (5 bases). Trimming removed 0 bases at V and 2 bases at J, with 10 bases between. CDR3 size: 15 residues. Germline CDR1 is MNHEY and CDR2 is SMNVEV (reference sequence). For the CDR3, the DNA is TGTGCCAGCAGTTTATCCCTGGGGCAGAACTATGGCTACACCTTC. This sequence encodes CASSLSLGQNYGYTF.